This T cell receptor beta chain was obtained from a study of blood T cell repertoires in COVID-19. The authors' processing: Reference gene primer amplification gave nucleated cell count estimates. The method was immunoSEQ multiplex PCR; TCRdb's version includes in-frame clones alone and lacks a portion of them. V and J calls and clone size come straight from that table; D and trimming were deduced from the DNA. The table records around 100,000 clones, around 83% of them present only once. In germline, CDR1 is LNHDA, CDR2 SQIVND (reference sequence). Trimming shortened V by 5 bases and J by 0 bases, and 14 bases separated the two germline ends. The CDR3 has 16 residues.

The clonotype was recovered from a man between 35 and 55 years old with acute or convalescent COVID-19. This sequence joins TRBV19 and TRBJ1-5; D is perhaps TRBD1 (5 bases). Specimen: peripheral blood. The CDR3 region has the DNA TGTGCCAGTAGTGATTCGGGACTGTATAGCAATCAGCCCCAGCATTTT. It is translated as CASSDSGLYSNQPQHF.